The rows below give T cell receptor beta chains drawn from one sample of a study of T cells in Graves' hyperthyroidism and ophthalmopathy. TCRdb itself ran the multiplex PCR reads through MiXCR, one entry per CDR3 protein. The data show more than 550,000 distinct CDR3 sequences, 18% seen once. The sequenced material came from blood. The source is a woman aged 45-60 years with Graves' hyperthyroidism that later progressed to Graves' ophthalmopathy. CDR3s include the opening cysteine and the closing phenylalanine or tryptophan. A D gene is named only where the DNA matches it firmly. Clone sizes are given selectively: once, few, many, or a class where the clone is expanded.

d_gene,v_gene,j_gene,abundance,CDR3aa,CDR3nt
TRBD1,TRBV12-3/TRBV12-4,TRBJ2-5,few,CASSAYRGQETQYF,TGTGCCAGCAGCGCCTACAGGGGGCAAGAGACCCAGTACTTC
NA,TRBV6-1,TRBJ2-5,NA,CASSKEYRDETQYF,TGTGCCAGCAGCAAAGAGTACAGGGATGAGACCCAGTACTTC
NA,TRBV3-1,TRBJ2-1,many,CASSQTRVEQFF,TGTGCCAGCAGCCAAACAAGGGTTGAGCAGTTCTTC
NA,TRBV29-1,TRBJ1-2,NA,CSDLPVGESGYTF,TGCAGCGACCTACCTGTGGGGGAAAGTGGCTACACCTTC
NA,TRBV20-1,TRBJ1-2,many,CSARTDYGYTF,TGCAGTGCTAGGACAGACTATGGCTACACCTTC
NA,TRBV3-1,TRBJ2-1,many,CASSQESPKVAYNEQFF,TGTGCCAGCAGCCAAGAATCCCCGAAGGTAGCCTACAATGAGCAGTTCTTC
NA,TRBV20-1,TRBJ1-1,many,CSARDPGWNTEAFF,TGCAGTGCTAGAGACCCAGGATGGAACACTGAAGCTTTCTTT
TRBD1,TRBV18,TRBJ1-1,many,CASSAGTGRTEAFF,TGTGCCAGCTCGGCCGGGACAGGGAGGACTGAAGCTTTCTTT
NA,TRBV6-2/TRBV6-3,TRBJ2-6,NA,CASRDMHGSSGANVLTF,TGTGCCAGCAGAGACATGCATGGCAGCTCTGGGGCCAACGTCCTGACTTTC
TRBD2,TRBV20-1,TRBJ2-7,many,CSAQTGTSGGKGVYEQYF,TGCAGTGCGCAGACCGGGACTAGCGGGGGTAAGGGCGTCTACGAGCAGTACTTC
NA,TRBV6-2/TRBV6-3,TRBJ1-4,once,CASLGVTNEKLFF,TGTGCCAGTCTCGGGGTAACTAATGAAAAACTGTTTTTT
NA,TRBV10-3,TRBJ1-4,NA,CASSEAQGATNEKLFF,TGTGCCAGCAGTGAGGCGCAGGGAGCAACTAATGAAAAACTGTTTTTT
TRBD1,TRBV2,TRBJ1-1,many,CASRGQPNTEAFF,TGTGCCAGCAGGGGACAGCCGAACACTGAAGCTTTCTTT
NA,TRBV20-1,TRBJ1-4,many,CSAKTVTTNEKLFF,TGCAGTGCTAAGACAGTTACAACTAATGAAAAACTGTTTTTT
TRBD1,TRBV5-8,TRBJ1-5,few,CASSFDREDNQPQHF,TGTGCCAGCAGCTTTGACAGGGAAGACAATCAGCCCCAGCATTTT
TRBD1,TRBV7-2,TRBJ2-7,NA,CASSPWTGNYEQYF,TGTGCCAGCAGCCCTTGGACAGGGAACTACGAGCAGTACTTC
TRBD2,TRBV7-3,TRBJ2-1,many,CASSLAGGAQNEQFF,TGTGCCAGCAGCTTAGCCGGGGGGGCTCAGAATGAGCAGTTCTTC
NA,TRBV6-5,TRBJ2-5,NA,CASSYSGRTIVETQYF,TGTGCCAGCAGTTACTCGGGTCGGACTATAGTCGAGACCCAGTACTTC
NA,TRBV5-6,TRBJ1-2,NA,CASSKDRLIYGYTF,TGTGCCAGCAGCAAAGACAGGTTAATCTATGGCTACACCTTC
TRBD2,TRBV2,TRBJ2-5,few,CASSASGGTFFQETQYF,TGTGCCAGCAGTGCTAGCGGGGGTACATTTTTCCAAGAGACCCAGTACTTC
NA,TRBV5-8,TRBJ1-5,few,CASSTGTLGIEQPQHF,TGTGCCAGCAGCACCGGGACACTTGGAATCGAGCAGCCCCAGCATTTT
NA,TRBV7-8,TRBJ1-3,many,CASSLSSVSGGTIYF,TGTGCCAGCAGCTTGAGTTCAGTGTCAGGCGGCACCATATATTTT
NA,TRBV20-1,TRBJ1-5,NA,CSASHGDQPQHF,TGCAGTGCTAGTCATGGCGATCAGCCCCAGCATTTT
NA,TRBV5-1,TRBJ2-5,NA,CASKDSPQETQYF,TGCGCCAGCAAGGATTCCCCCCAAGAGACCCAGTACTTC
NA,TRBV6-1,TRBJ1-3,many,CASSEDRVSGNTIYF,TGTGCCAGCAGTGAAGACAGGGTCTCTGGAAACACCATATATTTT
TRBD1,TRBV4-2,TRBJ1-4,NA,CASSQEVRAGGYEKLFF,TGTGCCAGCAGCCAAGAGGTGCGAGCAGGGGGCTATGAAAAACTGTTTTTT
TRBD1,TRBV2,TRBJ2-5,many,CASSVGLGDSYGETQYF,TGTGCCAGCAGTGTTGGTCTTGGGGACAGTTATGGTGAGACCCAGTACTTC
NA,TRBV6-1,TRBJ2-2,once,CASRPVVTGELFF,TGTGCCAGCAGACCCGTGGTAACCGGGGAGCTGTTTTTT
TRBD1,TRBV30,TRBJ2-7,few,CAWTRPGQGFSYEQYF,TGTGCCTGGACCCGACCAGGACAGGGGTTCTCCTACGAGCAGTACTTC
NA,TRBV18,TRBJ1-5,NA,CASSPSDPSNQPQHF,TGTGCCAGCTCACCATCCGATCCTAGCAATCAGCCCCAGCATTTT
NA,TRBV3-1,TRBJ2-7,many,CASSQESTKNTYEQYF,TGTGCCAGCAGCCAAGAGTCTACAAAGAATACCTACGAGCAGTACTTC
NA,TRBV3-2,TRBJ2-1,NA,CASSQDAFRTGYNEQFF,TGTGCCAGCAGCCAAGACGCATTCAGGACAGGATACAATGAGCAGTTCTTC
NA,TRBV15,TRBJ2-1,few,CATSRGLAYNEQFF,TGTGCCACCAGCAGAGGACTAGCCTACAATGAGCAGTTCTTC
TRBD2,TRBV11-2,TRBJ2-1,many,CASSLFLGTSAYNEQFF,TGTGCCAGCAGCTTATTTTTGGGGACTAGCGCGTACAATGAGCAGTTCTTC
TRBD1,TRBV6-2/TRBV6-3,TRBJ1-1,few,CASASDREDTEAFF,TGTGCCAGCGCATCGGACAGGGAGGACACTGAAGCTTTCTTT
NA,TRBV9,TRBJ2-6,NA,CASSQTSTGANVLTF,TGTGCCAGCAGCCAGACCTCGACTGGGGCCAACGTCCTGACTTTC
NA,TRBV30,TRBJ2-5,many,CAWSTGARRAQYF,TGTGCCTGGAGTACGGGGGCCCGGCGGGCCCAGTACTTC
TRBD2,TRBV7-9,TRBJ2-7,many,CASSLVRLADPYEQYF,TGTGCCAGCAGCTTAGTCCGGCTAGCGGACCCCTACGAGCAGTACTTC
NA,TRBV5-6,TRBJ2-1,few,CASGWRNEQFF,TGTGCCAGCGGGTGGCGTAATGAGCAGTTCTTC